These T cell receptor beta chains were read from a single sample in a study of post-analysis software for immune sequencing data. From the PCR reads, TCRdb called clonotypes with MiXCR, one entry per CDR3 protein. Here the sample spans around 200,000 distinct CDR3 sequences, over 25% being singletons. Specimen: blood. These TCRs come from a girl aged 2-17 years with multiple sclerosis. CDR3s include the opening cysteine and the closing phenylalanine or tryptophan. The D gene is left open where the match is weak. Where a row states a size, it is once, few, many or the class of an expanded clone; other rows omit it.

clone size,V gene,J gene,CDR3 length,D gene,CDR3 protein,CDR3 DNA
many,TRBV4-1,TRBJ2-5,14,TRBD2,CASSQTAGVETQYF,TGCGCCAGCAGCCAAACAGCGGGAGTCGAGACCCAGTACTTC
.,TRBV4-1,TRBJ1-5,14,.,CASSPLYSNQPQHF,TGCGCCAGCAGCCCACTCTATAGCAATCAGCCCCAGCATTTT
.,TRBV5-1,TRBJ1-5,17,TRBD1,CASSLGTGAGGNQPQHF,TGCGCCAGCAGCTTGGGGACAGGGGCCGGGGGCAATCAGCCCCAGCATTTT
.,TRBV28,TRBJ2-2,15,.,CATFATVLRTGELFF,TGTGCCACCTTCGCCACAGTCTTGAGGACCGGGGAGCTGTTTTTT
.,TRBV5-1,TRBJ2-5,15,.,CASSWTGVAGETQYF,TGCGCCAGCAGCTGGACGGGAGTAGCCGGAGAGACCCAGTACTTC
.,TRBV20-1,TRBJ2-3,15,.,CSARPGLPSTDTQYF,TGCAGTGCTAGACCGGGACTTCCAAGCACAGATACGCAGTATTTT
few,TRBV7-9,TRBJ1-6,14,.,CASSPMGGAPPPHF,TGTGCCAGCAGCCCGATGGGTGGAGCGCCACCCCCCCACTTT
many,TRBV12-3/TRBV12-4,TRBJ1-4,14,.,CASSLTGLREKLFF,TGTGCCAGCAGCCTAACAGGGTTGCGGGAAAAACTGTTTTTT
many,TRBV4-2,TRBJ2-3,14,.,CASSQVVAADTQYF,TGTGCCAGCAGCCAAGTTGTAGCTGCAGATACGCAGTATTTT
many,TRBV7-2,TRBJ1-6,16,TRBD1,CASSSYGQGGRSPLHF,TGTGCCAGCAGCTCCTATGGACAGGGGGGACGATCACCCCTCCACTTT
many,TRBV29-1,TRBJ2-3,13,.,CSVDWQSTDTQYF,TGCAGCGTTGACTGGCAGAGCACAGATACGCAGTATTTT
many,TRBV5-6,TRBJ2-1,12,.,CASSFPGEEQFF,TGTGCCAGCAGCTTTCCCGGTGAGGAGCAGTTCTTC
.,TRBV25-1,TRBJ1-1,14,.,CASSDHNPPWGAFF,TGTGCCAGCAGTGACCATAACCCCCCTTGGGGTGCTTTCTTT
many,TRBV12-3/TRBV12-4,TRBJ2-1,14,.,CASQRDIAYNEQFF,TGTGCCAGCCAGAGGGACATTGCCTACAATGAGCAGTTCTTC
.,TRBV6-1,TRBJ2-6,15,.,CASSEWTTGANVRTF,TGTGCCAGCAGTGAATGGACAACCGGGGCCAACGTCCGGACTTTC
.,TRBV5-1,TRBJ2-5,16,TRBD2,CASSLQGLAGDNEQYF,TGCGCCAGCAGCCTCCAGGGACTAGCGGGAGACAATGAGCAGTACTTC
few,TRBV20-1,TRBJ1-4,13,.,CSADSGINEKLFF,TGCAGTGCCGACTCCGGGATTAATGAAAAACTGTTTTTT
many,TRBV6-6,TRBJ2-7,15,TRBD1,CASSYSDRGPYEQYF,TGTGCCAGCAGTTACTCGGACAGGGGTCCCTACGAGCAGTACTTC
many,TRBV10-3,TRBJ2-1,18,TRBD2,CAISEITGIRGGGLEQFF,TGTGCCATCAGTGAAATTACAGGGATTAGGGGCGGGGGGCTTGAGCAGTTCTTC
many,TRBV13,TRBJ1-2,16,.,CASSLGSQPAYYGYTF,TGTGCCAGCAGCCTTGGGTCCCAGCCCGCATACTATGGCTACACCTTC
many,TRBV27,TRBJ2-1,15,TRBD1,CASSLSQTGGGEQFF,TGTGCCAGCAGTTTATCGCAAACAGGGGGTGGTGAGCAGTTCTTC
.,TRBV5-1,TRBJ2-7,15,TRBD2,CASSGRTSSRDEQYF,TGCGCCAGCAGCGGCCGGACTAGTTCGCGGGACGAGCAGTACTTC
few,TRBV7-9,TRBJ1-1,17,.,CASSSQAGSNMNTEAFF,TGTGCCAGCAGCTCACAGGCTGGGTCTAACATGAATACTGAAGCTTTCTTT
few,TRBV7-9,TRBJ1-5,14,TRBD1,CASSSTGANQPQHF,TGTGCCAGCAGCTCGACAGGGGCGAATCAGCCCCAGCATTTT
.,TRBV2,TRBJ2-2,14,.,CASSEAMGSGELFF,TGTGCCAGCAGTGAAGCGATGGGTTCCGGGGAGCTGTTTTTT
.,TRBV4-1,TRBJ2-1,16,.,CASSPKWRGHQGTQFF,TGCGCCAGCAGCCCCAAGTGGCGGGGGCATCAAGGGACCCAGTTCTTC
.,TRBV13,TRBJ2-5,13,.,CASSRYNQETQYF,TGTGCCAGCAGCCGATATAACCAAGAGACCCAGTACTTC
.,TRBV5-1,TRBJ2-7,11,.,CASSLDGNIHF,TGCGCCAGCAGCTTGGACGGGAATATACACTTC
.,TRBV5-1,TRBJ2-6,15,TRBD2,CAGSSTSGGANVLTF,TGCGCCGGCAGCTCGACTAGCGGTGGGGCCAACGTCCTGACTTTC
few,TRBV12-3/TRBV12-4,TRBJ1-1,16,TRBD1,CASGDQKGQMNTEAFF,TGTGCCAGCGGTGACCAAAAGGGACAGATGAACACTGAAGCTTTCTTT